The next 14 T cell receptor beta chains were all read from a single sample in a study of CD8 T cells in Susac syndrome. An amount of RNA that ranged from about 0.45 to 1 ug was reverse transcribed with random hexamers. TCRdb fed the immunoSEQ multiplex PCR reads into MiXCR, producing one record per CDR3 protein. The sample records about 290,000 distinct CDR3 sequences, roughly 85% being singletons. Sample: CD8+ T cells from PBMCs. The receptors here all came from a human donor with multiple sclerosis.

This sequence joins TRBV12-3 or TRBV12-4 and TRBJ1-2, with TRBD1 as a possible D gene (6 bases). The V and J ends lost 10 bases and 6 bases respectively, with 18 bases between them. The CDR3 extends over 13 amino acids. In DNA form, the CDR3 reads TGTGCCATCCAGAGTCGGGGGGGGCATGGCTACACCTTC. It codes for CAIQSRGGHGYTF.

V is TRBV10-3 and J is TRBJ2-3, with D perhaps matching TRBD2 (6 bases). V was pared by 6 bases and J by 2 bases, with 15 bases between. Germline CDR1 and CDR2: ENHRY and SYGVKD. The CDR3 runs 15 residues. CDR3 sequence: CAIRATSPPTDTQYF. The DNA of the CDR3 is TGTGCCATCAGGGCGACTAGTCCCCCCACAGATACGCAGTATTTT.

The J gene is TRBJ1-4, the V gene TRBV29-1, with TRBD1 as a possible D gene (6 bases). Per germline, CDR1 SQVTM and CDR2 ANQGSEA. V was pared by 5 bases and J by 6 bases, with 13 bases between. This CDR3 is 13 amino acids long. The CDR3 DNA sequence: TGCAGCGTTCGTACAGGGTCCGATGAAAAACTGTTTTTT. It translates to CSVRTGSDEKLFF.

The V and J genes are TRBV3-1 and TRBJ2-7, with 9 bases identical to TRBD1. The CDR3 is made up of 16 amino acids. The trim removed 0 bases at V and 5 bases at J, leaving 8 bases unmatched. Germline V CDR1 and CDR2: LGHDT, YNNKEL (reference sequence). CDR3 loop: CASSQEDGDRVHEQYF. Here the CDR3 DNA reads TGTGCCAGCAGCCAAGAGGACGGGGACAGGGTCCACGAGCAGTACTTC.

Written as DNA, the CDR3 is TGCGCCAGCAGCCAAGGACTAGCGGGAGAGATCGGTGGGGAGCTGTTTTTT. It specifies CASSQGLAGEIGGELFF. The chain couples TRBV4-1 to TRBJ2-2, with 12 bases matching TRBD2. This CDR3 contains 17 residues. Germline V lookup: CDR1 MGHRA, CDR2 YSYEKL. The V segment lost 1 base and the J segment 8 bases; nucleotides outside the gene matches: 8.

This clonotype was seen a handful of times. The chain links TRBV7-8 to TRBJ1-5; a possible D gene is TRBD1 (5 bases). The CDR3 has 14 residues. The V end was cut by 1 base, the J end by 5 bases, with 9 bases between. Germline V gene lookup returns CDR1 SGHVS and CDR2 FQNEAQ. The CDR3: CASSLGRADQPQHF. In DNA, the CDR3 is TGTGCCAGCAGCTTAGGCAGGGCGGATCAGCCCCAGCATTTT.

The rearrangement links TRBV15 to TRBJ1-2; unclear D gene. CDR1 is LNHNV and CDR2 is YYDKDF in the germline V gene (reference sequence). The CDR3 spans 17 residues. The germline V and J ends were trimmed by 0 bases and 0 bases, with 14 bases remaining between them. CDR3 sequence (DNA): TGTGCCACCAGCAGAGATGACCCGGCCAGAGCTAACTATGGCTACACCTTC. This sequence encodes CATSRDDPARANYGYTF. Full variable domain (remainder filled in from reference TRBV15 and TRBJ1-2): DAMVIQNPRYQVTQFGKPVTLSCSQTLNHNVMYWYQQKSSQAPKLLFHYYDKDFNNEADTPDNFQSRRPNTSFCFLDIRSPGLGDTAMYLCATSRDDPARANYGYTFGSGTRLTVV.

The gene calls are TRBV7-9 and TRBJ2-3; 9 bases agree with TRBD2. The CDR3 has 15 amino acids. In germline, CDR1 is SEHNR, CDR2 FQNEAQ (reference sequence). The ends lost 4 bases at V and 7 bases at J; junction bases unmatched: 9. CDR3 nucleotide sequence: TGTGCCAGCAGCTCTCTAGCGGGGACGCCCTATACGCAGTATTTT. Residues: CASSSLAGTPYTQYF.

This rearrangement joins TRBV28 to TRBJ1-2; no definite D call. The V end was cut by 4 bases, the J end by 6 bases, with 6 bases between. The CDR3 extends over 11 amino acids. Per germline, CDR1 MDHEN and CDR2 SYDVKM. The CDR3 nucleotides read TGTGCCAGCAGTTACACTCATGGCTACACCTTC. The encoded protein is CASSYTHGYTF.

Only one count was recorded for this clonotype. The chain joins TRBV28 to TRBJ2-7; D uncertain. This CDR3 is built from 17 residues. The germline V gene encodes CDR1 MDHEN and CDR2 SYDVKM. The V end was cut by 2 bases, the J end by 6 bases, with 23 bases between. CDR3 nucleotides: TGTGCCAGCAGTTTACACCCCAACCAATGGGGTGGAATCGAGCAGTACTTC. Translating it yields CASSLHPNQWGGIEQYF.

The rearrangement links TRBV27 to TRBJ2-7; the D call may be TRBD1 or TRBD2 (6 bases each). The CDR3 contains 15 residues. V was clipped by 2 bases and J by 0 bases, with 11 bases between them. Germline CDR1 reads MNHEY; CDR2 reads SMNVEV (reference sequence). The CDR3 sequence is CASSLRGPSSYEQYF. CDR3 nucleotide sequence: TGTGCCAGCAGTTTACGGGGGCCCTCCTCCTACGAGCAGTACTTC.

This chain joins TRBV12-3 or TRBV12-4 and TRBJ2-1; D is possibly TRBD2 (5 bases). Trimming shortened V by 3 bases and J by 5 bases, and 11 bases separated the two germline ends. The CDR3 is 14 amino acids. CDR3 nucleotides: TGTGCCAGCAGTTTTGGTGGACTGAACAATGAGCAGTTCTTC. Translated: CASSFGGLNNEQFF.

This clonotype was observed a few times. The chain combines TRBV6-1 with TRBJ1-2; D is unresolved. This CDR3 contains 12 residues. CDR1 and CDR2 from the germline V gene are MNHNS and SASEGT. Trimming left V 8 bases short and J 8 bases short, with 15 bases between. CDR3 in amino acids: CASGGRSIGYTF. CDR3 in DNA: TGTGCCAGCGGAGGCCGTTCAATAGGCTACACCTTC.

The V call is TRBV30, the J call TRBJ2-1, with a tentative D call TRBD2 (6 bases). V was clipped by 1 base and J by 5 bases, with 9 bases between them. The CDR3 covers 13 residues. CDR1 is GTSNPN, CDR2 SVGIG, per germline (reference sequence). The CDR3 nucleotides are TGTGCCTGGAGTGCGGGACTGCACAATGAGCAGTTCTTC. This gives the protein CAWSAGLHNEQFF.